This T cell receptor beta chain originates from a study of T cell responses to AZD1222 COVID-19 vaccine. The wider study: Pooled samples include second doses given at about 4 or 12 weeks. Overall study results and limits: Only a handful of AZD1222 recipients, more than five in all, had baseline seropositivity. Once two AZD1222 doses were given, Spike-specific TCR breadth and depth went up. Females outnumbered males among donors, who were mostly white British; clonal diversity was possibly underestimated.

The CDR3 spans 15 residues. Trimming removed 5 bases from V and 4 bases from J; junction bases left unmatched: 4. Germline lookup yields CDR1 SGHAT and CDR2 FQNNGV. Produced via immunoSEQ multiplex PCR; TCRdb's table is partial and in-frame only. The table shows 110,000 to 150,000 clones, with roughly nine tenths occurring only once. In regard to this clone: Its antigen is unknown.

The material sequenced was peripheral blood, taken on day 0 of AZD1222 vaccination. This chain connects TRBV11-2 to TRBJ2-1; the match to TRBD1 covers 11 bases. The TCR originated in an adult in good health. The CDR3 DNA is TGTGCCAGCAGCACCGGACAGGGGGCATACAATGAGCAGTTCTTC. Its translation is CASSTGQGAYNEQFF.